The 24 T cell receptor beta chains below all came from one sample that was sequenced in a study of blood T cell repertoires in COVID-19. The table came from immunoSEQ multiplex PCR; TCRdb's copy has only in-frame clones and leaves some out. The table shows 400,000 or so clones, with about 88% occurring only once. The sequenced sample consisted of peripheral blood. The source of these receptors is a woman aged 40 to 50 with COVID-19, enrolled during active disease.

The chain carries TRBV27 and TRBJ1-2, with 7 nucleotides matching TRBD1. The CDR3 is 13 amino acids. Trimming took 6 bases from V and 3 from J; bases not matched to a gene: 4. The germline gives CDR1 MNHEY, CDR2 SMNVEV (reference sequence). This chain's CDR3 is CASRRGGDYGYTF. The CDR3, as DNA: TGTGCCAGCAGGAGAGGGGGCGACTATGGCTACACCTTC.

The chain is built from TRBV5-1 and TRBJ2-1, with 8 bases aligning to TRBD1. The ends lost 3 bases at V and 6 bases at J; junction bases unmatched: 5. Germline V lookup: CDR1 SGHRS, CDR2 YFSETQ. CDR3 length: 14 residues. For the CDR3, the DNA is TGCGCCAGCAGCTCCGGGACAGGACTCAATGAGCAGTTCTTC. Its protein product is CASSSGTGLNEQFF.

The chain carries TRBV19 and TRBJ1-2; 7 bases align to TRBD1. This CDR3 contains 15 residues. CDR1 is LNHDA and CDR2 is SQIVND in the germline V gene (reference sequence). The V and J ends lost 5 bases and 7 bases, in that order; junction bases with no gene match: 13. The CDR3 reads CASSPWDRSLGGYTF. In DNA, the CDR3 is TGTGCCAGTAGTCCTTGGGACAGAAGTTTGGGTGGCTACACCTTC.

The rearrangement links TRBV11-3 to TRBJ2-6; weak D call: TRBD1 (6 bases). Germline CDR1 SGHNT, CDR2 YENEEA. V lost 4 bases and J lost 2, with 12 bases in between. The CDR3 covers 16 residues. The CDR3 sequence is CASSSWAGAGANVLTF. The CDR3 region has the DNA TGTGCCAGCAGCTCCTGGGCAGGGGCTGGGGCCAACGTCCTGACTTTC.

The chain is built from TRBV7-6 and TRBJ2-2, with 9 bases matching TRBD2. The CDR3 length is 21 residues. After removal of 5 bases from V and 0 bases from J, the junction contained 19 bases not matched to a gene. CDR1 SGHVS and CDR2 FNYEAQ come from the germline V gene. For the CDR3, the DNA is TGTGCCAGCAGCGAGCCGGGCAGGGGAACCCTAGCGGGATCGAACACCGGGGAGCTGTTTTTT. The encoded protein is CASSEPGRGTLAGSNTGELFF. Full variable domain (missing parts from reference TRBV7-6 and TRBJ2-2): GAGVSQSPRYKVTKRGQDVALRCDPISGHVSLYWYRQALGQGPEFLTYFNYEAQQDKSGLPNDRFSAERPEGSISTLTIQRTEQRDSAMYRCASSEPGRGTLAGSNTGELFFGEGSRLTVL.

The V and J genes are TRBV2 and TRBJ2-1; 10 nucleotides line up with TRBD1. J gave up 7 bases and V 4 bases, and 10 bases lay outside the gene matches. CDR1 is SNHLY and CDR2 is FYNNEI in the germline V gene. This CDR3 spans 16 amino acids. CDR3 region: CASSVGTGALMNEQFF. CDR3 nucleotide sequence: TGTGCCAGCAGTGTAGGGACAGGGGCCCTAATGAATGAGCAGTTCTTC.

J is TRBJ2-3 and V is TRBV27; 11 bases are a match to TRBD2. From germline, CDR1 is MNHEY and CDR2 SMNVEV (reference sequence). The CDR3 runs 20 residues. With V trimmed by 1 base and J by 0 bases, 12 bases remained unmatched. The CDR3 protein is CASSLLYGTSGRGSTDTQYF. The CDR3 DNA follows: TGTGCCAGCAGTTTATTGTACGGGACTAGCGGCCGCGGAAGCACAGATACGCAGTATTTT.

The chain couples TRBV6-2 or TRBV6-3 to TRBJ2-3; D ambiguous. The ends were cut back, 3 bases at V and 6 bases at J, with 4 bases in the middle. Germline values: CDR1 MNHEY, CDR2 SVGEGT. The CDR3 consists of 11 residues. The CDR3 region has the DNA TGTGCCAGCAGTTATATGGATACGCAGTATTTT. Translated, it gives CASSYMDTQYF.

V is TRBV13 and J is TRBJ1-2; D may be TRBD1 (6 bases). V shed 7 bases and J shed 6 bases, with 18 bases lying between them. The germline CDR1 and CDR2 sequences are PRHDT and FYEKMQ (reference sequence). This CDR3 spans 14 amino acids. The CDR3 coding sequence is TGTGCCAGCAACTCGGGAACAGGGAACCATGGCTACACCTTC. It is translated as CASNSGTGNHGYTF.

This chain connects TRBV29-1 to TRBJ2-4; 7 bases are shared with TRBD2. The CDR3 is 12 amino acids. CDR1 and CDR2 (germline): SQVTM, ANQGSEA. The V gene end was trimmed by 3 bases and the J gene end by 8 bases; junction bases not matched to a gene: 4. In nucleotides, the CDR3 is TGCAGCGTTGATGGGGGAGGGTACATTCAGTACTTC. This codes for CSVDGGGYIQYF.

The rearrangement joins TRBV2 to TRBJ2-5, with D possibly matching TRBD1 (5 bases). CDR3 length: 15 residues. Germline V CDR1 and CDR2: SNHLY, FYNNEI. Trimming removed 0 bases from V and 4 bases from J, with 12 bases in between. DNA of the CDR3: TGTGCCAGCAGTGAAGCGTTAGCAGGGCCAGAGACCCAGTACTTC. This sequence encodes CASSEALAGPETQYF.

The chain carries TRBV7-6 and TRBJ2-1; 8 nucleotides agree with TRBD2. Germline trimming cut 1 base from V and 5 bases from J; bases unmatched to any gene: 13. Germline-derived CDR1 and CDR2 are SGHVS and FNYEAQ. The CDR3 consists of 18 residues. CDR3 sequence (DNA): TGTGCCAGCAGCTTAGGACTCTTCGGGAGGGATACCGACAATGAGCAGTTCTTC. Translating gives CASSLGLFGRDTDNEQFF.

V and J are TRBV25-1 and TRBJ1-6, with D perhaps TRBD1 (6 bases). The germline gives CDR1 MGHDK, CDR2 SYGVNS. V dropped 8 bases and J dropped 9 bases, with 17 bases sitting between them. The CDR3 runs 14 residues. The CDR3 nucleotides read TGTGCCAGCTCTAGGGGGGGCGGGAGTTCACCCCTCCACTTT. It specifies CASSRGGGSSPLHF.

The chain links TRBV7-2 to TRBJ2-1; a possible D gene is TRBD1 (6 bases). The V end lost 5 bases, the J end lost 4 bases, and 18 bases lay between the germline ends. Germline V gene lookup returns CDR1 SGHTA and CDR2 FQGNSA. The CDR3 loop spans 16 amino acids. The CDR3 protein is CASSLHGMDSYNEQFF. CDR3 DNA sequence: TGTGCCAGCAGCCTCCATGGCATGGACAGTTACAATGAGCAGTTCTTC.

The chain recombines TRBV7-9 with TRBJ1-1; perhaps TRBD1 as D (6 bases). Germline CDR1 is SEHNR and CDR2 is FQNEAQ (reference sequence). This CDR3 has 14 residues. Trimming removed 3 bases from V and 6 bases from J, with 14 bases in between. The CDR3 region has the DNA TGTGCCAGCAGCTTGCTGACAGGACGCCCTGAAGCTTTCTTT. Translated, it gives CASSLLTGRPEAFF.

The chain combines TRBV19 with TRBJ1-6; D gene uncertain. Trimming left V 3 bases short and J 9 bases short, with 12 bases between. This CDR3 contains 14 residues. CDR1 and CDR2 from the germline V gene are LNHDA and SQIVND (reference sequence). CDR3 amino acids: CASSIGSTGSPLHF. CDR3 coding DNA: TGTGCCAGTAGTATTGGATCGACGGGTTCACCCCTCCACTTT.

V usage is TRBV29-1 and J usage is TRBJ1-2; tentatively, D is TRBD1 (6 bases). The CDR3 is made up of 17 amino acids. V was trimmed by 0 bases and J by 8 bases, leaving 25 bases between them. The V gene's germline CDR1 is SQVTM and CDR2 ANQGSEA. CDR3 in amino acids: CSVEDRRQDPQSRGYTF. The DNA for the CDR3 is TGCAGCGTTGAAGATAGGCGACAGGATCCCCAATCCAGAGGCTACACCTTC.

The rearrangement joins TRBV7-9 to TRBJ1-2; 9 nucleotides align to TRBD1. Germline CDR1 reads SEHNR; CDR2 reads FQNEAQ (reference sequence). There are 15 residues in the CDR3. The V segment lost 5 bases and the J segment 4 bases; nucleotides outside the gene matches: 8. CDR3 in DNA: TGTGCCAGCAGCCCAGGGACAGGGAACTTCTATGGCTACACCTTC. Translating gives CASSPGTGNFYGYTF.

The chain joins TRBV6-6 to TRBJ2-7; 8 positions match TRBD1. The CDR3 is 14 residues long. CDR1 is MNHNY, CDR2 SVGAGI, per germline (reference sequence). Trimming removed 2 bases from V and 2 bases from J; junction bases left unmatched: 2. The CDR3 DNA reads as TGTGCCAGCAGTTACGGACAGGGAACCTACGAGCAGTACTTC. It specifies CASSYGQGTYEQYF.

The chain recombines TRBV29-1 with TRBJ1-4; TRBD1 is a possible D gene (5 bases). The CDR3 length is 13 residues. CDR1 and CDR2 from the germline V gene are SQVTM and ANQGSEA. This CDR3 is CTVERQTNEKLFF. The CDR3 DNA follows: TGCACCGTAGAACGACAGACCAATGAAAAACTGTTTTTT. Looking up the rest from reference TRBV29-1 and TRBJ1-4 gives the full variable domain: SAVISQKPSRDICQRGTSLTIQCQVDSQVTMMFWYRQQPGQSLTLIATANQGSEATYESGFVIDKFPISRPNLTFSTLTVSNMSPEDSSIYLCTVERQTNEKLFFGSGTQLSVL.

The rearrangement uses TRBV7-2 and TRBJ1-4, with D hard to call. The CDR3 covers 16 residues. Trimming stripped 1 base from V and 5 bases from J, with 14 bases between. In germline, CDR1 is SGHTA, CDR2 FQGNSA. For the CDR3, the DNA is TGTGCCAGCAGCTTAGATGGCAGGCCGTTAAATGAAAAACTGTTTTTT. Translating gives CASSLDGRPLNEKLFF.

In its sample, this clone was seen a few times. This sequence joins TRBV30 and TRBJ2-7; TRBD1 is a possible D gene (8 bases). V lost 4 bases to trimming and J lost 4 bases, with 26 bases between them. Germline V gene sequence: CDR1 GTSNPN, CDR2 SVGIG (reference sequence). The length of the CDR3 is 17 residues. CDR3 nucleotide sequence: TGTGCCTGGAATACAGGGGGGAAGCGGGACAGTAGTTACGAGCAGTACTTC. Its translation is CAWNTGGKRDSSYEQYF.

The chain couples TRBV3-1 (or the pseudogene TRBV3-2) to TRBJ2-1; possible D gene TRBD1, 6 bases. CDR1 and CDR2 (germline): LGHDT, YNNKEL (reference sequence). CDR3 size: 16 residues. V was cut by 4 bases and J by 5 bases, with 18 bases left in between. The DNA of the CDR3 is TGTGCCAGCAGCCCTAGACGGTTGGGACAAAACAATGAGCAGTTCTTC. Its protein is CASSPRRLGQNNEQFF.

V gene TRBV11-3 combines with J gene TRBJ2-1, with D perhaps TRBD2 (6 bases). The V gene's germline CDR1 is SGHNT and CDR2 YENEEA. Trimming removed 2 bases at V and 7 bases at J, with 12 bases between. This CDR3 has 14 amino acids. CDR3 in amino acids: CASSLPGVVNEQFF. The CDR3 DNA follows: TGTGCCAGCAGCTTACCGGGGGTGGTAAATGAGCAGTTCTTC.